These T cell receptor beta chains were read from a single sample in a study of blood T cells in healthy people across ages. In TCRdb, the 5' RACE reads were re-called with MiXCR into one record per CDR3 protein. The data contain around 1,500,000 distinct CDR3 sequences, 25% to 30% of them seen just once; the ten biggest clones take up roughly 8%. The sample was blood. These receptors originate from a woman aged 30 to 39 in good health. The CDR3 runs from the conserved cysteine through the conserved F or W. A D gene is named only where the DNA matches it firmly. Clone size appears in some rows only: once, few, many, or a class for an expanded clone.

abundance,j_gene,d_gene,v_gene,CDR3aa,CDR3nt
few,TRBJ2-5,TRBD2,TRBV18,CASSPSTSGKETQYF,TGTGCCAGCTCACCATCAACTAGCGGAAAAGAGACCCAGTACTTC
once,TRBJ2-7,-,TRBV5-1,CASSTTGLNEQYF,TGCGCCAGCAGCACGACGGGGCTCAACGAGCAGTACTTC
once,TRBJ2-7,-,TRBV7-2,CASNKAAYEQYF,TGTGCCAGCAACAAGGCAGCCTACGAGCAGTACTTC
few,TRBJ1-4,-,TRBV10-2,CASTRVTNEKLFF,TGCGCCAGCACCAGGGTAACTAATGAAAAACTGTTTTTT
-,TRBJ2-3,-,TRBV5-1,CASGPNPGVETDTQYF,TGCGCCAGCGGCCCAAACCCGGGGGTAGAAACAGATACGCAGTATTTT
few,TRBJ1-1,-,TRBV28,CASSVTGTQAFF,TGTGCCAGCTCTGTAACCGGGACACAAGCTTTCTTT
-,TRBJ1-1,TRBD1,TRBV3-1,CASSAGGARAAEAFF,TGTGCCAGCAGCGCAGGGGGCGCGCGGGCAGCTGAAGCTTTCTTT
few,TRBJ1-2,-,TRBV5-1,CASSSLQGPNYGYTF,TGCGCCAGCAGCTCCCTACAGGGTCCTAACTATGGCTACACCTTC
-,TRBJ1-1,-,TRBV5-1,CASSLGHSNPEAFF,TGCGCCAGCAGCTTGGGACATTCAAACCCTGAAGCTTTCTTT
few,TRBJ2-1,TRBD2,TRBV7-2,CASSRGGILGHEQFF,TGTGCCAGCAGCCGGGGGGGGATCCTCGGTCATGAGCAGTTCTTC
many,TRBJ1-5,-,TRBV10-3,CAISLQGKGQPQHF,TGTGCCATCAGCTTACAGGGAAAGGGGCAGCCCCAGCATTTT
-,TRBJ1-1,TRBD1,TRBV3-1,CAGSGTGGSTEAFF,TGTGCCGGCAGCGGTACAGGGGGCTCGACTGAAGCTTTCTTT
few,TRBJ2-1,-,TRBV6-2/TRBV6-3,CASSRESQQFF,TGTGCCAGCAGTAGGGAGTCTCAGCAGTTCTTC
-,TRBJ2-3,TRBD1,TRBV5-1,CASSHGTGLADTQYF,TGCGCCAGCAGCCACGGGACAGGCCTCGCAGATACGCAGTATTTT
-,TRBJ2-3,-,TRBV5-5,CANSPSPGADTQYF,TGTGCCAACAGCCCGTCCCCGGGGGCAGATACGCAGTATTTT
few,TRBJ2-5,-,TRBV5-1,CASSLGMGHQETQYF,TGCGCCAGCAGCTTGGGGATGGGACATCAAGAGACCCAGTACTTC
many,TRBJ1-2,-,TRBV29-1,CSAGLKGSYGYTF,TGCAGCGCCGGACTAAAGGGGAGCTATGGCTACACCTTC
-,TRBJ2-1,-,TRBV29-1,CSVESQRKVEQFF,TGCAGCGTTGAATCCCAGCGGAAGGTTGAGCAGTTCTTC
-,TRBJ2-1,-,TRBV6-5,CASSYSQALNEQFF,TGTGCCAGCAGTTACAGCCAGGCTCTCAATGAGCAGTTCTTC
once,TRBJ2-5,TRBD2,TRBV2,CASSTGLAGQETRYF,TGTGCCAGCAGTACGGGACTAGCGGGCCAAGAGACCCGGTACTTC
few,TRBJ1-5,-,TRBV7-2,CASSSTGQSNQPQHF,TGTGCCAGCAGCTCGACAGGCCAGAGCAATCAGCCCCAGCATTTT
-,TRBJ2-3,TRBD1,TRBV28,CASLTTGGTDTQYF,TGTGCCAGCCTGACAACAGGGGGCACAGATACGCAGTATTTT
many,TRBJ2-3,-,TRBV5-1,CASSLEADTQYF,TGTGCCAGCAGCTTGGAGGCAGATACGCAGTATTTT
-,TRBJ2-7,-,TRBV6-6,CASSRLWGSYSYEQYF,TGTGCCAGCAGCCGCCTGTGGGGGAGTTACTCCTACGAGCAGTACTTC
-,TRBJ1-6,-,TRBV28,CASSPGWNSPLHF,TGTGCCAGCAGCCCCGGGTGGAATTCACCCCTCCACTTT
-,TRBJ2-7,-,TRBV29-1,CSVEEVGRRAYNEQYF,TGCAGCGTTGAAGAAGTCGGCAGACGGGCCTACAATGAGCAGTACTTC
-,TRBJ2-3,-,TRBV7-2,CASNMKVDTQYF,TGTGCCAGCAACATGAAGGTTGATACGCAGTATTTT
few,TRBJ2-3,-,TRBV29-1,CSVVHPGGPGDTQYF,TGCAGCGTTGTGCATCCGGGGGGCCCGGGAGATACGCAGTATTTT
-,TRBJ2-1,-,TRBV6-2/TRBV6-3,CANSYSRVGNEQFF,TGTGCCAACAGTTACTCGAGAGTCGGGAATGAGCAGTTCTTC
-,TRBJ1-4,-,TRBV20-1,CSARESVGGVGEKLFF,TGCAGTGCTAGAGAGAGCGTTGGGGGGGTTGGCGAAAAACTGTTTTTT
-,TRBJ1-2,-,TRBV21-1,CSRLIVGAGYTF,TGTTCCCGCCTCATCGTGGGGGCGGGCTACACCTTC
many,TRBJ2-1,TRBD2,TRBV5-1,CASIGLAGGSDEQFF,TGCGCCAGCATTGGACTAGCGGGAGGCTCAGATGAGCAGTTCTTC
-,TRBJ1-2,TRBD1,TRBV6-1,CASRGTKTGEGYYGYTF,TGTGCCAGCAGGGGTACTAAGACAGGGGAGGGGTACTATGGCTACACCTTC
-,TRBJ1-4,-,TRBV18,CASSPFEKLFF,TGTGCCAGCTCACCATTTGAAAAACTGTTTTTT
once,TRBJ1-2,TRBD1,TRBV4-1,CASSQDQQGAVDYTF,TGCGCCAGCAGCCAAGATCAACAGGGGGCTGTCGACTACACCTTC
few,TRBJ2-1,-,TRBV7-2,CASSKGLSSEQFF,TGTGCCAGCAGCAAGGGGTTATCGAGCGAGCAGTTCTTC
few,TRBJ1-5,-,TRBV10-1,CAIGDGGQPQHF,TGCGCCATAGGAGACGGGGGGCAGCCCCAGCATTTT
few,TRBJ2-7,-,TRBV14,CASSQRLKGGLTYEQYF,TGTGCCAGCAGCCAAAGGCTCAAGGGTGGGCTTACCTACGAGCAGTACTTC
-,TRBJ2-7,-,TRBV27,CASSLGTGWEQYF,TGTGCCAGCAGTTTAGGTACAGGGTGGGAGCAGTACTTC